This T cell receptor (beta chain) came from a study of T cell changes during pregnancy in multiple sclerosis. The protocol was immunoSEQ multiplex PCR, while the TCRdb copy is restricted to in-frame clones and leaves out a portion. The data show nearly 25,000 clones, 70% to 90% seen once. V lost 5 bases, J lost 5 bases, and 10 bases stayed unmatched. Germline assignment: CDR1 SGHVS and CDR2 FNYEAQ. This CDR3 region has 15 residues. The receptor's source is a female donor in good health, enrolled as a control in a pregnancy study. The sample was CD4+ T cells from peripheral blood mononuclear cells, taken in the first trimester of pregnancy. J is TRBJ1-1 and V is TRBV7-6, with 8 bases that match TRBD1. This CDR3 is CASSPSGQGWTEAFF. CDR3 nucleotides: TGTGCCAGCAGCCCCTCCGGACAGGGATGGACTGAAGCTTTCTTT.